The clone carrying this T cell receptor beta chain came up a few times. Its antigen is not known. Unique molecular identifiers were incorporated when the TCRbeta library was constructed. TCRdb ran MiXCR on the PCR reads and lists one entry per CDR3 protein. The sample holds around 580,000 distinct CDR3 sequences, about a quarter seen once. This specimen comes from a study of T-cell reconstitution after alpha-beta-depleted transplantation in children. Study-level results: A year had passed since transplant, and T-cell counts and diversity by then came mostly from newly produced T cells. The study reportedly traced alpha-beta T cells about two months after transplant to several hundred expanded graft clones.

Germline V gene lookup returns CDR1 ENHRY and CDR2 SYGVKD. The germline V and J ends were trimmed by 3 bases and 9 bases, with 12 bases remaining between them. This CDR3 comprises 14 residues. The TCR comes from a boy less than two years old with Wiskott-Aldrich syndrome, due to receive a stem cell transplant. Sequencing used PBMCs, obtained before TCRalphabeta/CD19-depleted stem cell transplant. The V call is TRBV10-3, the J call TRBJ1-6; D perhaps matches TRBD1 (6 bases). The CDR3: CAISDPVRGSPLHF. The CDR3 DNA sequence: TGTGCCATCAGTGACCCCGTCAGGGGTTCACCCCTCCACTTT.